Listed here is a single T cell receptor (beta chain). Its antigen is unknown. The source of the sample is a study of memory B cells and T cells in multiple sclerosis. The data were produced by immunoSEQ multiplex PCR, yet TCRdb's version contains in-frame clones alone and is incomplete. The sample carries around 12,000 clones, 80% to 90% recorded once. Findings and limits, study-wide: Compartments had unequal clone-set sizes, affecting shared clonotype counts.

V shed 4 bases and J shed 0 bases, with 4 bases lying between them. Germline V CDR1 and CDR2: ENHRY, SYGVKD. CDR3 length: 14 residues. Stimulus-free culture yielded autoproliferating CFSE-dim and non-proliferating CFSE-high T cells, each sequenced separately. Replicate wells were pooled after 7 days of stimulus-free culture of roughly 5x10^7 CFSE-labeled PBMCs. The PBMCs received about 0.5 uM CFSE and serum-free culture with no added stimuli. Sequenced sample: PBMCs from blood kept in culture. The TCR comes from a human donor with multiple sclerosis. This chain joins TRBV10-3 and TRBJ2-6; D call uncertain. The CDR3 coding sequence is TGTGCCATCAGTGGGAGCTCTGGGGCCAACGTCCTGACTTTC. Protein: CAISGSSGANVLTF.